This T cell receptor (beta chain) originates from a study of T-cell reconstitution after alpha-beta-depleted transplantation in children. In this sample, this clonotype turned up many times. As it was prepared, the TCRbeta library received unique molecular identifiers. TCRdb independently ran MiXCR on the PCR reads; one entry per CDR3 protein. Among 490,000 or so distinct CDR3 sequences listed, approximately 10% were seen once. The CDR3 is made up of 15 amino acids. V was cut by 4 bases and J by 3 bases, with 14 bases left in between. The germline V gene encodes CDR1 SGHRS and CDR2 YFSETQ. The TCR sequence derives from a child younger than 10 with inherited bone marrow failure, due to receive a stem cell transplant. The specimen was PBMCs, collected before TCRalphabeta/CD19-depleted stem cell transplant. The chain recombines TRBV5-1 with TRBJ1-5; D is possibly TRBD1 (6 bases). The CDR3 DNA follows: TGCGCCAGCAGCGAGACGGGGGCGATCAATCAGCCCCAGCATTTT. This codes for CASSETGAINQPQHF.